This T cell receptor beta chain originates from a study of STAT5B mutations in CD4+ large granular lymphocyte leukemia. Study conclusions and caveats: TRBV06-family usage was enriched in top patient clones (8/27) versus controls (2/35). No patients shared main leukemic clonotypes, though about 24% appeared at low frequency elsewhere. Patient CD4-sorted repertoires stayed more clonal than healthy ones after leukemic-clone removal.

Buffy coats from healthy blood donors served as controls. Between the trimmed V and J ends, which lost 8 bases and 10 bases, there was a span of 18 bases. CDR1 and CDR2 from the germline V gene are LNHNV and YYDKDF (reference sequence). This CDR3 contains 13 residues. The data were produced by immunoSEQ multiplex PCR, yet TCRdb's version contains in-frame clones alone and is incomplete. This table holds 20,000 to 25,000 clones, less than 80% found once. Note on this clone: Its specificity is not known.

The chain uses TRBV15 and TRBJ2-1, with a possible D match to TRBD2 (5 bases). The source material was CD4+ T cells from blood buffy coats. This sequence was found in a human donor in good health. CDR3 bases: TGTGCCACCGGACTCTCTAAGGTCGGGGAGCAGTTCTTC. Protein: CATGLSKVGEQFF.